This entry is about one TCR beta chain. Seattle's enrolled individuals joined amid active infection and were then monitored longitudinally. These data come from a study of blood T cell repertoires in COVID-19. Study background: The samples span acute and convalescent COVID-19 from the United States, Italy and Spain. In each case, the material was cDNA or gDNA derived from T cells, B-cell-depleted T cells, or PBMCs.

As originally analysed: Nucleated cell counts were estimated from reference gene primer amplification. Some clones are missing from TCRdb's copy, which holds only in-frame ones; the method was immunoSEQ multiplex PCR. The DNA was the basis for D and trimming; V, J and clone size are from that table. The sample yields roughly 380,000 clones, about 88% seen once. Sequencing was carried out using peripheral blood. The clonotype originates from a woman in her forties with COVID-19, enrolled during active disease.

As DNA, the CDR3 is TGCGCCAGCAGCTTGGGGAGCGGGACGGGAGGGAGGACAGATACGCAGTATTTT. The encoded protein is CASSLGSGTGGRTDTQYF. The J gene is TRBJ2-3, the V gene TRBV5-1; 8 bases are a match to TRBD2. Germline-derived CDR1 and CDR2 are SGHRS and YFSETQ. This CDR3 has 18 residues. V lost 0 bases, J lost 3 bases, and 12 bases stayed unmatched.